This is a list of T cell receptor beta chains from one sample in a study of blood T cell repertoires in COVID-19. TCRdb's copy holds only in-frame clones and misses some; the assay was immunoSEQ multiplex PCR. The data hold tens of thousands of clones, with around three quarters observed a single time. Source material: peripheral blood. Every receptor here comes from a human donor in a cohort sampled during active COVID-19. Each CDR3 is given with its conserved first and last residue. Where a row states a size, it is once, few, many or the class of an expanded clone; other rows omit it.

j_call	v_call	clone_size	cdr3_aa
TRBJ1-5	TRBV28	NA	CASVGGLGNQPQHF
TRBJ2-7	TRBV5-1	NA	CASSPPTLAGGPYEQYF
TRBJ1-1	TRBV28	NA	CASSERQGAHTEAFF
TRBJ2-7	TRBV10-1	NA	CASSGLAGGEQYF
TRBJ2-3	TRBV5-1	NA	CASSSSGGRVGDTQYF
TRBJ1-6	TRBV4-1	NA	CASSSGGQNNSPLHF
TRBJ2-7	TRBV3-1/TRBV3-2	NA	CASSQDADSGRSQQYF
TRBJ1-1	TRBV2	NA	CASSVGSTEAFF
TRBJ2-2	TRBV7-6	NA	CASSLKEVSGRANTGELFF
TRBJ2-7	TRBV19	NA	CASSRGGEIYEQYF
TRBJ1-1	TRBV4-1	NA	CASSPYRPGTVNTEAFF
TRBJ2-1	TRBV18	NA	CASSPLRTSGKGNEQFF
TRBJ2-7	TRBV6-2/TRBV6-3	NA	CASSDAPPQGYEQYF
TRBJ2-1	TRBV19	NA	CASSISGGANNEQFF
TRBJ1-1	TRBV5-4	few	CASRRDFLNTEAFF
TRBJ1-5	TRBV19	large	CASSIGTENQPQHF
TRBJ1-5	TRBV28	NA	CASSPGGWQPQHF
TRBJ1-1	TRBV19	NA	CASNKGTWGDTEAFF
TRBJ2-7	TRBV2	NA	CASSERDSSPWQYF
TRBJ1-3	TRBV5-6	NA	CASSFTGAGNTIYF
TRBJ2-3	TRBV29-1	once	CSVEGRGGSTDTQYF
TRBJ2-3	TRBV20-1	NA	CSASRPGVLYF
TRBJ2-4	TRBV6-1	once	CASSEGRAGKNIQYF
TRBJ1-1	TRBV29-1	NA	CSVETGAEAFF
TRBJ2-5	TRBV7-2	NA	CASSLAASGRGETQYF
TRBJ1-2	TRBV15	NA	CATSRERGAGYGYTF
TRBJ2-7	TRBV5-1	NA	CASESGTGEYEQYF
TRBJ2-3	TRBV5-4	NA	CASSWGGDPADTQYF
TRBJ1-3	TRBV5-5	once	CASRNGAASGNTIYF